The clone carrying this T cell receptor (beta chain) occurred many times. What it binds is unknown. Beta-chain TCR CDR3 regions were amplified from RNA transcripts. Second-round multiplex PCR followed a first-round RT-PCR using HTBI primers. TCRdb redid the calling of the multiplex PCR reads with MiXCR, one entry per CDR3 protein. In the table there are under 350,000 distinct CDR3 sequences, 15% to 20% of which are singletons. Ophthalmopathy donors were characterized by moderate-to-severe activity, CAS of at least 3, NOSPECS of at least 4, and duration under 3 months. Per germline, CDR1 ENHRY and CDR2 SYGVKD. The CDR3 has 15 residues. The V segment lost 4 bases and the J segment 3 bases; nucleotides outside the gene matches: 5. These data are taken from a study of Graves' ophthalmopathy and Graves' hyperthyroidism. Study overall: Blood was drawn at initial diagnosis, before any treatment.

Study-wide results and caveats: The model achieved roughly 66% sensitivity and 72% to 85% specificity for ophthalmopathy progression. Blood samples also showed most expanded thyroid clonotypes exceeding 0.001 frequency.

Sequences were obtained from peripheral blood. This receptor was taken from an adult man with Graves' ophthalmopathy. The chain is built from TRBV10-3 and TRBJ2-7; 11 bases fit TRBD1. CDR3 in amino acids: CAISVYGTGGYEQYF. The CDR3 DNA reads TGTGCCATCAGTGTCTACGGGACAGGGGGCTACGAGCAGTACTTC.